This TCR beta chain was sequenced in a study of a mutant IDH1 vaccine in newly diagnosed glioma. Study-wide context: Vaccine dosing followed radiotherapy by 4-6 weeks, or accompanied temozolomide cycles.

Turning to this clone: Its target is unknown.

The CDR3 has 15 residues. Deletions cut 3 bases from V and 0 bases from J, with 6 bases between. Germline CDR1 and CDR2: MNHEY and SVGAGI. The time point: week 11, during vaccination. Vaccinated patients received 300 ug of mutant IDH1 20-mer peptide per dose, with topical imiquimod. Donor tumors were new WHO grade 3 or 4 IDH1-mutant, ATRX-lost astrocytomas. Findings of the study overall: Vaccine-induced immune responses were detected in roughly 92% of patients.

Only in-frame clones appear in the TCRdb table, and some are missing; sequencing was by immunoSEQ multiplex PCR. The sample records some 60,000 clones, around 80% being singletons. Sequencing used PBMCs, obtained from a glioma patient whose treatment included an IDH1 peptide vaccine. The chain employs TRBV6-5 and TRBJ2-6; D is undetermined. The clonotype originates from a man aged 25-45 years with glioma. This chain's CDR3 is CASSYTSSGANVLTF. CDR3 coding DNA: TGTGCCAGCAGTTATACCAGCTCTGGGGCCAACGTCCTGACTTTC.